This TCR beta chain emerged from a study of regulatory T cells in long-lasting Graves disease (dated by TCRdb to about 2021). Concerning the study at large: In the newly diagnosed Graves' disease group, patients had been taking antithyroid drugs for less than 3 months. A total of approximately 35 samples were covered by TCR sequencing, comprising around 13 persistent and roughly 20 newly diagnosed Graves' disease patients. The study was registered as a clinical trial and conducted in China. This study used TCR sequencing and RNA sequencing of peripheral blood to compare persistent Graves' disease patients against newly diagnosed Graves' disease patients.

The paper's findings and limits, for the study overall: The authors acknowledged the small sample size as a limitation that may reduce accuracy. Sequencing and analysis were restricted to the TCR beta chain. Only peripheral blood was studied, because thyroid tissue, the primary lesion, was inaccessible. Preferential use of TRBV28, TRBJ1-2 and TRBJ2-5 was observed in persistent disease, whereas TRBV20-1 and TRBJ2-1 were favored in newly diagnosed disease. Lower TCR Shannon entropy and fewer highly expanded clones were observed in persistent Graves' disease patients than in newly diagnosed patients, which suggested clonal expansion. A larger number of public clonotypes was shared among persistent patients (2,741) than among newly diagnosed patients (roughly 970).

Worth noting for this clonotype: Its antigen is still unknown. This may come from a read error, since a much larger clone is one base off.

To prepare the library, multiplex PCR was applied. The run used an Illumina HiSeq 4000. CDR3 regions were amplified by Arm-PCR with iRepertoire HTBI primers to construct TCR beta libraries. PCR products were gel purified before sequencing. The authors processed their data as follows. Gene usage analysis of CDR3 amino acid clonotypes relied on the 60 to 65 TRBV and 12 to 15 TRBJ segments identified across samples. COPE and FqMerger were used to merge filtered high-quality paired reads into contigs. Contigs were aligned with BLAST to IMGT TRBV, TRBD and TRBJ reference genes, and CDR3 was defined per IMGT. Clonotypes above 0.1% frequency were classified as highly expanded clones. Repertoire diversity was measured by Shannon entropy, and V-J evenness by the Gini coefficient. Clonotypes shared by more than one individual were considered public. In TCRdb, the public reads were trimmed at Q25 with fastp and aligned with MiXCR, with productive beta chains retained. Each CDR3 protein gets just one entry, which takes the most common genes and DNA from the rows behind it. What appears here as the V and J calls and clone size reflects TCRdb's work, not the paper's. The sample table shows about 500,000 distinct CDR3 sequences, and around 15% are seen once. The top ten hold 12% of the sample.

The time point label on this specimen signifies: newly diagnosed GD, antithyroid drugs for less than 3 months. For both TCR sequencing and RNA sequencing, RNA was extracted from PBMCs using TRIzol. The diagnosis of Graves' disease was made according to American Thyroid Association guidelines. Patients were recruited from an endocrinology department in Xi'an, China. Each patient gave about 10 milliliters of peripheral blood, collected in an EDTA anticoagulant tube. PBMCs were isolated by Ficoll Paque Plus density gradient separation without further T cell sorting. RNA quality was checked with an Agilent 2100 Bioanalyzer and agarose gel, and concentration with a NanoDrop 2000. The germline V gene gives CDR1 as SGHAT and CDR2 as FQNNGV. The CDR3, cysteine through phenylalanine, is 14 amino acids long. Only the CDR3 DNA is retained, 42 bases long and in frame from the first base. The germline V end is reduced by 5 bases and the J end by 6 bases; junction bases left unmatched: 10.

This sample was shared with a second study, whose subject was T cells in Graves' hyperthyroidism and ophthalmopathy. That second publication adds: A patient counted as having stable Graves' hyperthyroidism if no progression to ophthalmopathy occurred over 18 months of follow-up. Hyperthyroidism patients were newly diagnosed, had a disease duration of under 2 months, and were aged 18 to 65 years. Exclusion was applied to patients with uncontrolled infections, other autoimmune diseases, pregnancy or lactation. Diagnoses were established on the basis of clinical symptoms, serum thyroxine and TRAb, thyroid ultrasound, and orbital computed tomography. The TCR CDR3 was subjected to a first round of RT-PCR using the HTBI primer set and the Qiagen OneStep RT-PCR kit. Most expanded thyroid clonotypes (frequency above 0.001) were also detected in blood, a finding suggesting that blood repertoires may reflect thyroid immune responses. In cross-validation, a model built on a 13 V-J signature told ophthalmopathy apart from stable hyperthyroidism with approximately 90% sensitivity and about 81% specificity, and in testing the same model reached 80%/75%. In validation, the model predicted progression to ophthalmopathy with around 71% sensitivity and less than 80% specificity, a median of about 6 months before onset. To identify TCR V-J signatures that set the groups apart, the researchers used a discovery cohort of more than 95 patients, made up of approximately 43 with Graves' ophthalmopathy and about 60 with stable Graves' hyperthyroidism. Whether ophthalmopathy could be predicted prospectively was tested in an independent validation cohort made up of roughly 19 hyperthyroidism patients plus 17 patients who later progressed to ophthalmopathy. The 75 to 100 discovery patients were randomly split 7:3 into training and test sets. In addition, the study compared T-cell repertoires in thyroid tissue and in blood from about 6 Graves' hyperthyroidism patients. Once sampling was done, hyperthyroidism patients were given methimazole at a starting dose of 30 mg daily, whereas ophthalmopathy patients were given high-dose intravenous methylprednisolone. Libraries were constructed in a second round of multiplex PCR, after which size selection and purification were performed. Sequencing of the libraries was done on an Illumina HiSeq2000 using paired-end 100 bp reads. SOAPnuke was used to process the raw data, throwing out any read that contained adapters or uncalled bases, had a mean Phred below 15, or lacked an exact constant-primer or identifier match. COPE v1.2.5 was used to merge the high-quality paired reads, and each unique nucleotide sequence was defined as a clonotype. Clonotypes were aligned to IMGT TRBV, TRBD and TRBJ reference segments using MiTCR v1.1. The analysis included only V-J combinations with a frequency above 0.0001, which together covered roughly 99% of the repertoires. The TCS score was defined as the ratio of F50 (clonal expansion) to E x V (chaos), calculated using BLOSUM62-based TCRdist between CDR3 peptides within each V-J. Welch's t-statistics and random forest reduced just over 500 V-J features to fewer than 15, which were used in a naive Bayes classifier (R e1071). Sample size was not statistically predetermined, and blinding of investigators to group allocation was not performed. According to the paper, TCR Vbeta CDR3 sequencing was carried out on roughly 130 peripheral blood samples, which came from fewer than 50 ophthalmopathy, 75 to 80 hyperthyroidism and roughly 17 progressor patients.

The V and J segments used are TRBV11-2 and TRBJ2-7; 7 central nucleotides agree with TRBD1. The TCR sequence derives from a man aged 40-55 years with Graves disease. Donor details come from another sample of the same person, matched by shared clones. The sequencing here drew on peripheral blood mononuclear cells (PBMCs), taken at new diagnosis, from a patient treated with antithyroid drugs. The CDR3: CASSRGLARSEQYF. The nucleotide sequence is TGTGCCAGCAGCAGGGGGCTAGCCCGGAGCGAGCAGTACTTC.